These T cell receptor beta chains were read from a single sample in a study of blood T cell repertoires in COVID-19. The method was immunoSEQ multiplex PCR; TCRdb's version includes in-frame clones alone and lacks a portion of them. The table records some 42,000 clones, 70% to 90% of them present only once. The sample consisted of peripheral blood. The source of these receptors is a human donor in a cohort sampled during active COVID-19. Both conserved end residues are part of each CDR3. A D gene is named only where the DNA matches it firmly. Clone size is stated in some rows and not others, as once, few, many or a class when expanded.

v_call	j_call	clone_size	d_call	cdr3_aa	cdr3_nt
TRBV5-5	TRBJ2-3	few	TRBD1	CASSTTGVVDTQYF	TGTGCCAGCAGCACGACAGGGGTGGTAGATACGCAGTATTTT
TRBV4-2	TRBJ1-2	NA	NA	CASSTVPSYYGYTF	TGTGCCAGCAGCACAGTCCCCAGCTACTATGGCTACACCTTC
TRBV3-1/TRBV3-2	TRBJ1-2	NA	TRBD1	CASSLQGVYGYTF	TGTGCCAGCAGCCTGCAGGGGGTTTATGGCTACACCTTC
TRBV9	TRBJ2-1	once	TRBD1	CASSGQQGAYNEQFF	TGTGCCAGCAGCGGTCAACAGGGGGCCTACAATGAGCAGTTCTTC
TRBV4-2	TRBJ1-4	NA	NA	CASSPLDRSEKLFF	TGTGCCAGCAGCCCGTTAGACAGGTCTGAAAAACTGTTTTTT
TRBV7-9	TRBJ2-7	few	NA	CASSNGAYEQYF	TGTGCCAGCAGCAACGGGGCCTACGAGCAGTACTTC
TRBV13	TRBJ1-2	NA	NA	CASSPFSGGYTF	TGTGCCAGCAGCCCCTTTTCAGGTGGCTACACCTTC
TRBV7-2	TRBJ2-7	NA	NA	CASSSLGFYEQYF	TGTGCCAGCAGCTCACTAGGTTTCTACGAGCAGTACTTC
TRBV6-5	TRBJ1-1	NA	TRBD1	CASSYLRGQGGTEAFF	TGTGCCAGCAGTTACTTACGTGGACAGGGGGGGACTGAAGCTTTCTTT
TRBV5-5	TRBJ2-3	NA	NA	CASSLGTSSSTDTQYF	TGTGCCAGCAGCTTGGGAACATCTTCTAGCACAGATACGCAGTATTTT
TRBV7-3	TRBJ2-7	NA	NA	CASSLWSGPSSYEQYF	TGTGCCAGCAGCTTATGGTCTGGGCCCAGCTCCTACGAGCAGTACTTC
TRBV20-1	TRBJ2-1	NA	TRBD2	CSASSGGAGEQFF	TGCAGTGCTAGTAGCGGGGGGGCCGGTGAGCAGTTCTTC
TRBV6-6	TRBJ1-1	NA	NA	CASKYGEMNTEAFF	TGTGCCAGCAAATATGGAGAGATGAACACTGAAGCTTTCTTT
TRBV6-1	TRBJ1-1	NA	NA	CASSERRAGAWGAFF	TGTGCCAGCAGTGAACGGCGAGCAGGGGCCTGGGGAGCTTTCTTT
TRBV18	TRBJ1-4	once	TRBD1	CASSPGTGGREKLFF	TGTGCCAGCTCACCGGGCACAGGGGGCCGGGAAAAACTGTTTTTT
TRBV29-1	TRBJ1-2	NA	NA	CSGGPAPNYGYTF	TGCAGCGGCGGCCCGGCCCCAAACTATGGCTACACCTTC
TRBV4-1	TRBJ2-1	few	TRBD2	CASSQGGGGTDEQFF	TGCGCCAGCAGCCAAGGCGGGGGGGGTACGGATGAGCAGTTCTTC
TRBV9	TRBJ1-6	NA	TRBD1	CASSARDRGRTNSPLHF	TGTGCCAGCAGCGCGAGGGACAGGGGCCGTACAAATTCACCCCTCCACTTT
TRBV2	TRBJ2-2	NA	TRBD2	CASRLAGGNTGELFF	TGTGCCAGCCGACTAGCGGGGGGTAACACCGGGGAGCTGTTTTTT
TRBV3-1/TRBV3-2	TRBJ2-5	NA	NA	CASSLRTGQETQYF	TGTGCCAGCAGCCTTCGGACTGGTCAAGAGACCCAGTACTTC
TRBV5-6	TRBJ2-7	NA	TRBD1	CASSLGQANSYEQYF	TGTGCCAGCTCTCTCGGACAGGCAAACTCCTACGAGCAGTACTTC
TRBV4-3	TRBJ1-3	NA	NA	CASSQDPVSGNTIYF	TGCGCCAGCAGCCAAGATCCGGTATCTGGAAACACCATATATTTT
TRBV28	TRBJ2-1	NA	TRBD2	CASLSSGSRSWRNEQFF	TGTGCCAGCTTATCAAGCGGGAGCCGTTCTTGGAGGAATGAGCAGTTCTTC
TRBV5-1	TRBJ2-2	few	TRBD1	CASRTGGIDTGELFF	TGCGCCAGCAGGACAGGGGGCATCGACACCGGGGAGCTGTTTTTT
TRBV23-1	TRBJ2-3	NA	NA	CASSQTRRGVSTDTQYF	TGCGCCAGCAGTCAAACCCGCCGCGGGGTTAGCACAGATACGCAGTATTTT
TRBV19	TRBJ1-2	NA	NA	CASGPEGSYTF	TGTGCCAGTGGTCCGGAGGGAAGCTACACCTTC
TRBV19	TRBJ1-3	NA	NA	CASSTTAGRNTIYF	TGTGCCAGTAGTACAACGGCGGGGAGAAACACCATATATTTT
TRBV4-1	TRBJ2-7	NA	TRBD1	CASSQPPQGDYEQYF	TGCGCCAGCAGCCAACCACCACAGGGGGACTACGAGCAGTACTTC
TRBV2	TRBJ2-7	NA	TRBD2	CARSEAGGGGYEQYF	TGTGCCCGCAGTGAAGCGGGGGGCGGGGGCTACGAGCAGTACTTC
TRBV6-5	TRBJ2-7	few	NA	CASPDTYEQYF	TGTGCCAGCCCCGACACCTACGAGCAGTACTTC
TRBV16	TRBJ1-2	NA	TRBD1	CASSRPGQGDGYTF	TGTGCCAGCAGCCGACCGGGGCAGGGGGATGGCTACACCTTC
TRBV5-1	TRBJ2-7	NA	NA	CASSLGQNEQYF	TGCGCCAGCAGCCTAGGACAGAACGAGCAGTACTTC
TRBV5-1	TRBJ1-2	NA	TRBD1	CASSLQGGHGYTF	TGCGCCAGCAGCTTGCAGGGGGGCCATGGCTACACCTTC
TRBV6-1	TRBJ2-7	NA	TRBD1	CASSDQDRGGYEQYF	TGTGCCAGCAGTGACCAGGACAGGGGTGGCTACGAGCAGTACTTC
TRBV5-1	TRBJ2-5	NA	TRBD1	CASSVGTGGSAFETQYF	TGCGCCAGCAGCGTCGGGACAGGGGGCTCGGCGTTTGAGACCCAGTACTTC
TRBV2	TRBJ2-3	NA	NA	CASSVWGRTDTQYF	TGTGCCAGCAGTGTGTGGGGCCGCACAGATACGCAGTATTTT
TRBV27	TRBJ1-2	NA	NA	CASSLSAGRGYTF	TGTGCCAGCAGTTTATCAGCAGGGCGCGGCTACACCTTC
TRBV3-1/TRBV3-2	TRBJ1-4	NA	TRBD1	CASSPLTGTFEKLFF	TGTGCCAGCAGCCCCCTGACAGGGACCTTTGAAAAACTGTTTTTT
TRBV29-1	TRBJ2-5	NA	TRBD1	CSVSRGRETQYF	TGCAGCGTTTCCAGGGGGCGGGAGACCCAGTACTTC
TRBV4-1	TRBJ1-1	NA	NA	CASSQDPVMNTEAFF	TGCGCCAGCAGCCAAGACCCGGTTATGAACACTGAAGCTTTCTTT
TRBV10-3	TRBJ2-7	few	NA	CAISQAYEQYF	TGTGCCATCTCGCAGGCCTACGAGCAGTACTTC